A selection of T cell receptor beta chains follows, all from one sample in a study of cytomegalovirus exposure and HLA in healthy donors. Here immunoSEQ multiplex PCR was the method, and the copy in TCRdb shows in-frame clones only, minus some. The profile covers under 200,000 clones, with over 70% appearing a single time and 3.1% taken by the ten largest. The sequenced sample consisted of PBMCs. These receptors all come from a woman aged 45-65 years in good health and CMV-seropositive. Each CDR3 is given with its conserved first and last residue. The order of the fields is CDR3 DNA, CDR3 protein, clone size, J gene, D gene, V gene. D genes are given only for firm matches. Expanded clones are given a class, and other clones once, few, many or no size at all.

DNA: TGTGCTAGTGGCTCTGGACTAGCGGGTAGCACAGATACGCAGTATTTT
CDR3: CASGSGLAGSTDTQYF
size: -
J: TRBJ2-3
D: TRBD2
V: TRBV12-5

DNA: TGTGCCATCAGGCGCCTTGTTACAGGGAACACTGAAGCTTTCTTT
CDR3: CAIRRLVTGNTEAFF
size: -
J: TRBJ1-1
D: -
V: TRBV10-3

DNA: TGTGCCAGCAGCTTCACCGGGGCCGGGGAGCTGTTTTTT
CDR3: CASSFTGAGELFF
size: -
J: TRBJ2-2
D: -
V: TRBV7-9

DNA: TGTGCCAGCAGCTCCTCCCGGACTAGCGGAGTATGGCAGTACTTC
CDR3: CASSSSRTSGVWQYF
size: -
J: TRBJ2-7
D: TRBD2
V: TRBV7-2

DNA: TGTGCCAGCAGTGAGGGCAGGGGGCATTATGGCTACACCTTC
CDR3: CASSEGRGHYGYTF
size: -
J: TRBJ1-2
D: TRBD1
V: TRBV2

DNA: TGTGCCAGCAGCTTAGGACAGGGTGAAGGTCAGCCCCAGCATTTT
CDR3: CASSLGQGEGQPQHF
size: -
J: TRBJ1-5
D: TRBD1
V: TRBV11-3

DNA: TGTGCCAGCAGCTCCTGGACAGAGGAAGAAAACACCATATATTTT
CDR3: CASSSWTEEENTIYF
size: -
J: TRBJ1-3
D: -
V: TRBV7-9

DNA: TGTGCCAGCAGCTTAGAGGTGTCAGGGATCACTGAAGCTTTCTTT
CDR3: CASSLEVSGITEAFF
size: -
J: TRBJ1-1
D: -
V: TRBV7-6

DNA: TGTGCCACCAGCTCCCGGGGAAGCTCCTATAATTCACCCCTCCACTTT
CDR3: CATSSRGSSYNSPLHF
size: -
J: TRBJ1-6
D: -
V: TRBV15

DNA: TGCGCCAGCAGCCAAAACCCCGGGACAGGAGGCCACGAGCAGTACTTC
CDR3: CASSQNPGTGGHEQYF
size: -
J: TRBJ2-7
D: TRBD1
V: TRBV4-3

DNA: TGTGCCAGTAGTATAGATCAGGGGGCGCCCGGTGAGCAGTTCTTC
CDR3: CASSIDQGAPGEQFF
size: -
J: TRBJ2-1
D: TRBD1
V: TRBV19

DNA: TGTGCCAGCAGAGCGATCCCCGACGGCTACACCTTC
CDR3: CASRAIPDGYTF
size: -
J: TRBJ1-2
D: -
V: TRBV28

DNA: TGTGCCAGCAGCTTTGGTCTAGGACAGGGGTTAGAAAAACTGTTTTTT
CDR3: CASSFGLGQGLEKLFF
size: -
J: TRBJ1-4
D: TRBD1
V: TRBV7-3

DNA: TGTGCCACCAGCAGCTGGGGACAGGGGGATGGAGAGACCCAGTACTTC
CDR3: CATSSWGQGDGETQYF
size: few
J: TRBJ2-5
D: TRBD1
V: TRBV15

DNA: TGTGCCAGCAGTGGACAGGGGGCCTTATCATACTACGAGCAGTACTTC
CDR3: CASSGQGALSYYEQYF
size: -
J: TRBJ2-7
D: TRBD1
V: TRBV2

DNA: TGTGCCAGCAGCCAGGCAGGGGCGCGGATCTATGGCTACACCTTC
CDR3: CASSQAGARIYGYTF
size: few
J: TRBJ1-2
D: -
V: TRBV4-2

DNA: TGTGCCAGCAGTGGGACTAGCGGGGGTCTCCAAGAGACCCAGTACTTC
CDR3: CASSGTSGGLQETQYF
size: few
J: TRBJ2-5
D: TRBD2
V: TRBV2

DNA: TGCAGCGTTGTCCACACGGGAGCGGCGAGGGACAATGAGCAGTTCTTC
CDR3: CSVVHTGAARDNEQFF
size: -
J: TRBJ2-1
D: -
V: TRBV29-1

DNA: TGTGCCAGCAGCCGGACAGGTGGGACTGAAGCTTTCTTT
CDR3: CASSRTGGTEAFF
size: -
J: TRBJ1-1
D: TRBD1
V: TRBV7-9

DNA: TGTGCCAGCAGCCCCCAGGGACAGGGGAACACTGAAGCTTTCTTT
CDR3: CASSPQGQGNTEAFF
size: -
J: TRBJ1-1
D: TRBD1
V: TRBV7-3

DNA: TGTGCCAGCAGCTTAGACAGGGTTCTCAACGAGCAGTACTTC
CDR3: CASSLDRVLNEQYF
size: -
J: TRBJ2-7
D: -
V: TRBV11-2

DNA: TGTGCCAGCAGTGAAGGCCGGGAGAACACTGAAGCTTTCTTT
CDR3: CASSEGRENTEAFF
size: once
J: TRBJ1-1
D: -
V: TRBV6-1

DNA: TGTGCTAGTGGTCTGCCGAACAGGGACGAGCAGTACTTC
CDR3: CASGLPNRDEQYF
size: -
J: TRBJ2-7
D: -
V: TRBV12-5

DNA: TGTGCCAGCAGTGAGTATGGGACACCCGCTGAGCAGTTCTTC
CDR3: CASSEYGTPAEQFF
size: -
J: TRBJ2-1
D: -
V: TRBV25-1

DNA: TGTGCCAGCGGGCCGGGAGTACCCTACGAGCGGTACTTC
CDR3: CASGPGVPYERYF
size: -
J: TRBJ2-7
D: -
V: TRBV28

DNA: TGCGCCAGCACCGCAGGGGGACAGGGGGCTGGATGGGACGAGCAGTACTTC
CDR3: CASTAGGQGAGWDEQYF
size: -
J: TRBJ2-7
D: TRBD1
V: TRBV4-1

DNA: TGCAGTGCTAGTCCGGAGAACGAGCAGTACTTC
CDR3: CSASPENEQYF
size: -
J: TRBJ2-7
D: -
V: TRBV20-1

DNA: TGTGCCAGCAGTTTAGGGCCCCGTACTGAAGCTTTCTTT
CDR3: CASSLGPRTEAFF
size: few
J: TRBJ1-1
D: -
V: TRBV28

DNA: TGCGCCAGCAGCTTGGGAGGTAGCGGGACTTACGAGCAGTACTTC
CDR3: CASSLGGSGTYEQYF
size: once
J: TRBJ2-7
D: TRBD2
V: TRBV5-1

DNA: TGTGCCAGTAGTCTCTGGACTAACGAGCAGTACTTC
CDR3: CASSLWTNEQYF
size: -
J: TRBJ2-7
D: -
V: TRBV19

DNA: TGTGCCAGCAGCCTAGCGGTCAGCTCCTACAATGAGCAGTTCTTC
CDR3: CASSLAVSSYNEQFF
size: -
J: TRBJ2-1
D: TRBD2
V: TRBV7-3

DNA: TGTGCCAGCAGGTGGACAGGGGGAGGCGGCTACACCTTC
CDR3: CASRWTGGGGYTF
size: -
J: TRBJ1-2
D: TRBD1
V: TRBV6-5

DNA: TGTGCCAGCAGTTCCTACAGGGAATGCTACACCTTC
CDR3: CASSSYRECYTF
size: -
J: TRBJ1-2
D: -
V: TRBV6-8

DNA: TGCGCCAGCAGCTTGGATACAGGGGTAGCGCTCTACGAGCAGTACTTC
CDR3: CASSLDTGVALYEQYF
size: -
J: TRBJ2-7
D: TRBD1
V: TRBV5-1

DNA: TGTGCTAGCAGCTTTCAGGGGCATCGGGACGAGCAGTACTTC
CDR3: CASSFQGHRDEQYF
size: few
J: TRBJ2-7
D: -
V: TRBV7-7

DNA: TGTGCCAGCAGCTTGGACAGGGATCAGCCCCAGCATTTT
CDR3: CASSLDRDQPQHF
size: -
J: TRBJ1-5
D: TRBD1
V: TRBV7-3

DNA: TGTGCCAGTAGTTGGGACAGGAACACTGAAGCTTTCTTT
CDR3: CASSWDRNTEAFF
size: -
J: TRBJ1-1
D: TRBD1
V: TRBV19

DNA: TGTGCCAGCAGCTCGGACAGGGGAAATGGCTACACCTTC
CDR3: CASSSDRGNGYTF
size: -
J: TRBJ1-2
D: TRBD1
V: TRBV7-8

DNA: TGTGCCAGCAGCTTGGGACTAGCGGGAATGAACACCGGGCAGCTGTTTTTT
CDR3: CASSLGLAGMNTGQLFF
size: -
J: TRBJ2-2
D: TRBD2
V: TRBV5-4

DNA: TGTGCCAGCAGCCGGTACACCGGGGAGCTGTTTTTT
CDR3: CASSRYTGELFF
size: -
J: TRBJ2-2
D: -
V: TRBV5-6

DNA: TGTGCCAGCGAAACAGGGGATGGAGAAACTGAAGCTTTCTTT
CDR3: CASETGDGETEAFF
size: -
J: TRBJ1-1
D: TRBD1
V: TRBV6-6